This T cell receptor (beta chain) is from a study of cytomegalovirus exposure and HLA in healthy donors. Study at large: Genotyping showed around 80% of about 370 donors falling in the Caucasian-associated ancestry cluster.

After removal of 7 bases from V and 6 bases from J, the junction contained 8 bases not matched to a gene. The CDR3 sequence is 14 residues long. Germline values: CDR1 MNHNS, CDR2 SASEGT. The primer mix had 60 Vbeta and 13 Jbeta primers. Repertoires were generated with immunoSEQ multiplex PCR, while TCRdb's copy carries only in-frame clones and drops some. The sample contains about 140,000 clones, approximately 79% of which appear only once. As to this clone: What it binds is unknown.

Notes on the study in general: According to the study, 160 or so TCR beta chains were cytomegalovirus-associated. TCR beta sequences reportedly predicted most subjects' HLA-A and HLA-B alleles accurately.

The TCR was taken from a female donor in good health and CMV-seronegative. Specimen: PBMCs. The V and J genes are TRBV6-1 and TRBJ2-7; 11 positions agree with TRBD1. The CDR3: CASTGRDRGFEQYF. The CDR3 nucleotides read TGTGCCAGCACCGGCCGGGACAGGGGGTTCGAGCAGTACTTC.